This TCR beta chain was recovered during a study of T cell repertoires in cytomegalovirus infection. There are 15 residues in the CDR3. The ends were cut back, 5 bases at V and 3 bases at J, with 14 bases in the middle. CDR1 MNHEY and CDR2 SVGEGT come from the germline V gene. A single record per CDR3 protein comes from TCRdb applying MiXCR to the reads. The sample includes 80,000 or so distinct CDR3 sequences, roughly 40% of them seen just once. This clonotype was counted a few times. Its specificity is unknown. V and J are TRBV6-2 or TRBV6-3 and TRBJ2-1; D is possibly TRBD1 or TRBD2 (6 bases each). Specimen: CD8+ T cells from cultured PBMCs, collected from culture after CMV antigen stimulation. The sequence was obtained from a human donor in good health (CMV status not recorded). Some clones in this sample may be carry-over from other donors' samples. The CDR3 region is CASSRGTEFYNEQFF. The CDR3 coding sequence is TGTGCCAGCAGTAGGGGGACTGAGTTCTACAATGAGCAGTTCTTC.